This T cell receptor beta chain is drawn from a study of T cells in Graves' hyperthyroidism and ophthalmopathy. Study-level results: Within blood appeared most thyroid clonotypes that had expanded above 0.001.

Researchers took RNA transcripts and amplified the TCR beta CDR3 regions from them. HTBI primers were the set used in a first-round RT-PCR of the TCR CDR3. MiXCR, applied by TCRdb to the multiplex PCR reads, yields one record per CDR3 protein. Of some 250,000 distinct CDR3 sequences listed, roughly 14% are singletons. The blood specimen was taken at initial hyperthyroidism diagnosis, before any ophthalmopathy symptoms. The sample holds many counts of this clonotype. The antigen remains unidentified. Sequences were obtained from blood. This sequence originates from a woman between 35 and 50 years old with Graves' hyperthyroidism that later progressed to Graves' ophthalmopathy.

CDR3 amino acids: CASVKSAYEQYF. DNA of the CDR3: TGTGCCAGCGTCAAATCAGCTTACGAGCAGTACTTC. The chain links TRBV2 to TRBJ2-7; no clear D. V was shortened by 8 bases and J by 4 bases, with 12 bases between the two germline ends. Germline V gene sequence: CDR1 SNHLY, CDR2 FYNNEI. The CDR3 sequence is 12 residues long.